This TCR beta chain was recovered during a study of blood T cell repertoires in COVID-19. Study details: Donors in the United States, Italy and Spain gave samples during acute or convalescent COVID-19. In each case, the material was cDNA or gDNA derived from T cells, B-cell-depleted T cells, or PBMCs.

This clone has only one observation. Per the original data handling: By means of reference gene primer amplification, nucleated cell counts were estimated. The assay was immunoSEQ multiplex PCR, and TCRdb's table has in-frame clones only and misses some. V, J and clone size are those of that table, while D and trimming were read from the DNA. This sample yields about 100,000 clones, of which more than 80% are seen a single time; 4.5% to 5% belongs to the top ten. The receptor's source is a man between 35 and 55 years old with active or convalescent COVID-19. Material for sequencing was peripheral blood.

The CDR3, as DNA: TGTGCCAGCAGCTCCTCGTTCGAGCAGTACTTC. It translates to CASSSSFEQYF. J is TRBJ2-7 and V is TRBV5-5; D not resolved. Trimming cost V 3 bases and J 6 bases, with 7 bases left between them. Germline-derived CDR1 and CDR2 are SGHKS and YYEKEE (reference sequence). The CDR3 contains 11 residues.